This is a list of T cell receptor beta chains from one sample in a study of CD8+ T cells in alopecia areata. This table comes from immunoSEQ multiplex PCR, and its TCRdb copy is limited to in-frame clones, with some not included. The profile shows roughly 220,000 clones, 66% of them singletons. The material was CD4+ T cells sorted from blood, obtained at approximately week 45, from a patient treated with tofacitinib. These receptor sequences come from a human donor with alopecia areata. The conserved cysteine and the conserved F or W are not part of the CDR3 here. D genes are given only for firm matches. Size values are once, few and many counts, or a class for expanded clones, and some rows have none.

length: 9; D: NA; size: NA; V: TRBV29-1; CDR3: SVVWGGGYT
length: 10; D: NA; size: NA; V: TRBV11-3; CDR3: ASKGRTGELF
length: 11; D: TRBD2; size: few; V: TRBV7-9; CDR3: ASSPRTSDTQY
length: 13; D: NA; size: NA; V: TRBV7-6; CDR3: ASSSRWGFNSPLH
length: 13; D: NA; size: once; V: TRBV4-3; CDR3: ASSQEVRGSYEQY
length: 9; D: NA; size: NA; V: TRBV20-1; CDR3: SARGQETQY
length: 15; D: NA; size: NA; V: TRBV2; CDR3: ASSDRTGSPANEKLF
length: 13; D: TRBD1; size: NA; V: TRBV7-2; CDR3: ASSLATGSSYEQY
length: 13; D: TRBD1; size: NA; V: TRBV7-9; CDR3: ASSQNRGRTDTQY
length: 11; D: NA; size: NA; V: TRBV10-2; CDR3: ASSKGSNQPQH
length: 14; D: NA; size: NA; V: TRBV21-1; CDR3: ASSKERMTSPREQY
length: 13; D: NA; size: NA; V: TRBV29-1; CDR3: SVEAPGAGGYGYT
length: 11; D: NA; size: NA; V: TRBV29-1; CDR3: SVGEGGGRGYT
length: 12; D: NA; size: once; V: TRBV6-1; CDR3: ASSVPLGATEAF
length: 18; D: NA; size: NA; V: TRBV4-3; CDR3: ASSQDRLGGSVSGTDTQY
length: 9; D: TRBD1; size: once; V: TRBV29-1; CDR3: SVGDRGVQY
length: 14; D: NA; size: NA; V: TRBV7-9; CDR3: ASSSLTGFGNQPQH
length: 10; D: NA; size: NA; V: TRBV19; CDR3: ASSGTNYGYT
length: 12; D: TRBD1; size: few; V: TRBV15; CDR3: ATSRGQGPREQY
length: 11; D: NA; size: NA; V: TRBV7-8; CDR3: ASSPGRTAEAF
length: 9; D: NA; size: once; V: TRBV19; CDR3: ASSIGTEAF
length: 14; D: NA; size: NA; V: TRBV9; CDR3: ASSVFQAHSTDTQY
length: 12; D: NA; size: NA; V: TRBV4-3; CDR3: ASSQVRVNDEQY
length: 13; D: NA; size: NA; V: TRBV5-1; CDR3: ASSLRGLATDTQY
length: 9; D: NA; size: NA; V: TRBV2; CDR3: ASSRGETQY
length: 16; D: TRBD2; size: NA; V: TRBV30; CDR3: AWSVSSGGLSSYNEQF
length: 12; D: NA; size: NA; V: TRBV5-1; CDR3: ASTGDSGANVLT
length: 13; D: TRBD2; size: NA; V: TRBV7-7; CDR3: ASSLGRRGEDTQY
length: 13; D: TRBD2; size: NA; V: TRBV29-1; CDR3: SSKRLAGGQGEQF
length: 11; D: NA; size: NA; V: TRBV19; CDR3: ASTIGGAGGYT
length: 12; D: NA; size: NA; V: TRBV18; CDR3: ASSPSVMNTEAF
length: 10; D: NA; size: many; V: TRBV6-1; CDR3: ASSEVGNTQY
length: 14; D: TRBD2; size: NA; V: TRBV29-1; CDR3: SVKRDGQVGTDTQY
length: 11; D: NA; size: NA; V: TRBV5-1; CDR3: ASSLGPTYEQY
length: 14; D: NA; size: NA; V: TRBV7-2; CDR3: ASSLRTSRTTGTQY
length: 10; D: TRBD1; size: NA; V: TRBV5-6; CDR3: ASRKTGNEQY
length: 14; D: NA; size: NA; V: TRBV2; CDR3: ASSEAGGGAPYEQF
length: 12; D: NA; size: NA; V: TRBV10-2; CDR3: ASADGTHGGPLH
length: 10; D: NA; size: once; V: TRBV30; CDR3: AWSGRSYGYT
length: 12; D: NA; size: NA; V: TRBV23-1; CDR3: ASSQVAEGSEQY
length: 9; D: NA; size: NA; V: TRBV7-2; CDR3: ASSGGTEQF
length: 13; D: TRBD1; size: NA; V: TRBV6-6; CDR3: ASRETGQGTYEQY
length: 15; D: TRBD2; size: NA; V: TRBV29-1; CDR3: SVEENPAGGRADTQY
length: 14; D: TRBD2; size: few; V: TRBV5-1; CDR3: ASSLIGGGTQETQY
length: 11; D: TRBD1; size: NA; V: TRBV28; CDR3: ASSSDRGSSAF
length: 12; D: TRBD1; size: few; V: TRBV2; CDR3: ASSPPGQQLPQH
length: 11; D: NA; size: NA; V: TRBV5-1; CDR3: ASSQDSFGPQH
length: 14; D: TRBD2; size: few; V: TRBV7-2; CDR3: ASTSTSGGNNNEQF
length: 11; D: NA; size: once; V: TRBV5-6; CDR3: ASSRDLPYEQY
length: 9; D: NA; size: NA; V: TRBV2; CDR3: ASIDRYEQY
length: 11; D: NA; size: NA; V: TRBV7-2; CDR3: ASSVDRLSGYT
length: 15; D: TRBD1; size: NA; V: TRBV15; CDR3: ATSRSFGQGRAGELF
length: 13; D: NA; size: NA; V: TRBV7-2; CDR3: ASSIAAKGITEAF
length: 13; D: NA; size: NA; V: TRBV6-5; CDR3: ASSYSLTVASEQY